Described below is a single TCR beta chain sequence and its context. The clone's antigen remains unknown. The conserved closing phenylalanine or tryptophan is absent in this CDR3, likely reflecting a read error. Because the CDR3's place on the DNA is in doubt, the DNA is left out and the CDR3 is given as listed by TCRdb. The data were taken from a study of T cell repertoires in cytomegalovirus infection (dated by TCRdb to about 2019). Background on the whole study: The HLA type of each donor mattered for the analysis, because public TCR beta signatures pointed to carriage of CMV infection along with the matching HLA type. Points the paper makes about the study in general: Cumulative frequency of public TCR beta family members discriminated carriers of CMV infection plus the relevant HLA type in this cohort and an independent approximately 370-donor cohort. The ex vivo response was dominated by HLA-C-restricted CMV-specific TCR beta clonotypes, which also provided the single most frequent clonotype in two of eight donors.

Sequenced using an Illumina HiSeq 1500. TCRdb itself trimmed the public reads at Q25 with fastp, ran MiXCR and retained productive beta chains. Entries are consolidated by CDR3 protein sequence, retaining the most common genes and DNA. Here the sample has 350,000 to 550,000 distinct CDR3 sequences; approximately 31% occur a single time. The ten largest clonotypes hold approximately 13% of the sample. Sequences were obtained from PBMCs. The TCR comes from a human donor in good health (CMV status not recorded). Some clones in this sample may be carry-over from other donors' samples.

CDR3 loop: CASRKGTGAAWVPEPSC. The chain was built from TRBV7-8 and TRBJ2-7; the table calls TRBD1, which could not be checked here. The germline V gene yields SGHVS for CDR1 and FQNEAQ for CDR2. The CDR3 is 17 amino acids long, termini counted.